These T cell receptor beta chains were read from a single sample in a study of cytomegalovirus exposure and HLA in healthy donors. Clones were sequenced by immunoSEQ multiplex PCR, and TCRdb holds only the in-frame ones, with some missing. The repertoire holds around 120,000 clones, roughly 88% seen once, with less than 3.5% in the top ten. The sample comprised PBMCs. The receptors were gathered from a man aged 45 to 65 in good health and CMV-seronegative. Both conserved end residues are part of each CDR3. A D gene is named only where the DNA matches it firmly. Size is omitted from some rows. Given values are once, few, many or a class for expanded clones.

D	size	V	J	CDR3	DNA
NA	once	TRBV5-4	TRBJ2-1	CASSSIQGLYNEQFF	TGTGCCAGCAGTTCGATCCAGGGGCTCTACAATGAGCAGTTCTTC
NA	NA	TRBV2	TRBJ2-1	CASTSGMAGSYNEQFF	TGTGCCAGCACCTCCGGAATGGCGGGCTCCTACAATGAGCAGTTCTTC
TRBD1	once	TRBV19	TRBJ1-6	CASHLGTGVSPLHF	TGTGCCAGTCACCTCGGGACAGGGGTCTCACCCCTCCACTTT
TRBD2	NA	TRBV10-3	TRBJ2-3	CAISDPSTSGGGDTQYF	TGTGCCATCAGTGACCCGTCGACTAGCGGGGGGGGTGATACGCAGTATTTT
NA	NA	TRBV15	TRBJ1-2	CATSRDGQSSHYGYTF	TGTGCCACCAGCAGAGATGGACAGTCAAGCCACTATGGCTACACCTTC
NA	NA	TRBV7-9	TRBJ2-4	CASSLEVRGEGQYF	TGTGCCAGCAGCTTAGAGGTCAGGGGAGAGGGTCAGTACTTC
TRBD1	NA	TRBV10-3	TRBJ1-2	CAISESPGQGKSYGYTF	TGTGCCATCAGTGAGTCGCCGGGACAGGGTAAATCGTATGGCTACACCTTC
NA	NA	TRBV7-8	TRBJ2-1	CASSPGNEQFF	TGTGCCAGCAGCCCAGGGAATGAGCAGTTCTTC
NA	NA	TRBV5-6	TRBJ1-1	CASSWGEGEAFF	TGTGCCAGCAGCTGGGGGGAAGGTGAAGCTTTCTTT
TRBD2	NA	TRBV4-2	TRBJ2-7	CASSPPGLAGGEQYF	TGTGCCAGCAGCCCCCCGGGACTAGCGGGGGGCGAGCAGTACTTC
NA	NA	TRBV6-1	TRBJ2-1	CASSGQDSHNEQFF	TGTGCCAGCAGTGGGCAGGACAGTCACAATGAGCAGTTCTTC
NA	few	TRBV27	TRBJ1-6	CASSLWGVGSPLHF	TGTGCCAGCAGTTTATGGGGGGTAGGTTCACCCCTCCACTTT
NA	NA	TRBV7-3	TRBJ1-6	CASSRGGDSPLHF	TGTGCCAGCTCGCGGGGGGGAGATTCACCCCTCCACTTT
TRBD1	NA	TRBV5-5	TRBJ1-5	CASSSWTGGGQPQHF	TGTGCCAGCAGCTCCTGGACAGGGGGCGGTCAGCCCCAGCATTTT
NA	NA	TRBV5-8	TRBJ2-5	CASSLETSWATQYF	TGTGCCAGCAGCTTGGAAACTAGCTGGGCGACCCAGTACTTC
NA	once	TRBV6-5	TRBJ2-7	CASSYLAGAYEQYF	TGTGCCAGCAGTTATTTGGCAGGGGCCTACGAGCAGTACTTC
NA	NA	TRBV4-1	TRBJ1-2	CASSQADTNYGYTF	TGCGCCAGCAGCCAAGCGGACACAAACTATGGCTACACCTTC